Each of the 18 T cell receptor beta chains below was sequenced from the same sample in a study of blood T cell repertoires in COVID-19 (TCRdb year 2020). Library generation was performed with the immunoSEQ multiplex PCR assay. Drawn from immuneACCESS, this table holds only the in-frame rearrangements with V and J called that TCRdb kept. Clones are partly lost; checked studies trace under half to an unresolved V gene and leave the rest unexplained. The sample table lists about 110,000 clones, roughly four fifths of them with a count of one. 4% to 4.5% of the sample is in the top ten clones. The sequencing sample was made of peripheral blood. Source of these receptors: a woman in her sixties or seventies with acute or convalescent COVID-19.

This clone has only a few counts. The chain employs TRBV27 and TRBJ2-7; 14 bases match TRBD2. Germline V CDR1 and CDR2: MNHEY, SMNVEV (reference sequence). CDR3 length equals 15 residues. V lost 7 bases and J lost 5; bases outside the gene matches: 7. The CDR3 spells CASISGLAGGHEQYF. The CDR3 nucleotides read TGTGCCAGCATAAGTGGACTAGCGGGAGGACACGAGCAGTACTTC.

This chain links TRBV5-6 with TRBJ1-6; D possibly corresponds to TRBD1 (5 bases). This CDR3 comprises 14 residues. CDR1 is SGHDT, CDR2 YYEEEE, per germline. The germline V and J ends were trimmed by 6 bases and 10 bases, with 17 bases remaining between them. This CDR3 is CASTLGGVESPLHF. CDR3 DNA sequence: TGTGCCAGCACTCTGGGGGGGGTCGAGTCACCCCTCCACTTT.

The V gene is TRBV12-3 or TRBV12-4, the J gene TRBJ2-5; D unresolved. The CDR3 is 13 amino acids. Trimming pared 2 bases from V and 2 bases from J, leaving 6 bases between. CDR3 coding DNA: TGTGCCAGCAGTTTAAAATATCAAGAGACCCAGTACTTC. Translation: CASSLKYQETQYF.

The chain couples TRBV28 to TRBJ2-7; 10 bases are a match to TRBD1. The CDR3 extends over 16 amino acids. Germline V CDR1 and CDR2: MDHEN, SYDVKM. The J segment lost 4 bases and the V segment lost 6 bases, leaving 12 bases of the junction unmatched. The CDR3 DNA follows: TGTGCCAGCAGACCCCCCCCCGGGACAGGGGCTTACGAGCAGTACTTC. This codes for CASRPPPGTGAYEQYF. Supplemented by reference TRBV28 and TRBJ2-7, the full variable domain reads DVKVTQSSRYLVKRTGEKVFLECVQDMDHENMFWYRQDPGLGLRLIYFSYDVKMKEKGDIPEGYSVSREKKERFSLILESASTNQTSMYLCASRPPPGTGAYEQYFGPGTRLTVT.

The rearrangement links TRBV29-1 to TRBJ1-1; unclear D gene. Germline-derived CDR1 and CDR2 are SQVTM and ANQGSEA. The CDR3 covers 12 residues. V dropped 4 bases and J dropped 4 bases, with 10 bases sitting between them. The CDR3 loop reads CSVGISGTEAFF. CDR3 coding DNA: TGCAGCGTTGGAATCAGCGGCACTGAAGCTTTCTTT.

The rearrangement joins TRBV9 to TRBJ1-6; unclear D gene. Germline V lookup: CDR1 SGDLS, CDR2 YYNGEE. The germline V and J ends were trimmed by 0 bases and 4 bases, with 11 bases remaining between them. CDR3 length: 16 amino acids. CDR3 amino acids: CASSVGVGEYNSPLHF. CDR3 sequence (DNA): TGTGCCAGCAGCGTAGGGGTAGGAGAGTATAATTCACCCCTCCACTTT.

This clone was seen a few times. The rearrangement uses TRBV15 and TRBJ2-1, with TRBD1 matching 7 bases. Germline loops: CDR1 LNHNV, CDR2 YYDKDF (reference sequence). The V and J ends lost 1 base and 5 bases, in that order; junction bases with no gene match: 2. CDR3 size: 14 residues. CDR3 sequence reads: CATSRGQGDNEQFF. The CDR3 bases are TGTGCCACCAGCAGAGGGCAGGGGGACAATGAGCAGTTCTTC.

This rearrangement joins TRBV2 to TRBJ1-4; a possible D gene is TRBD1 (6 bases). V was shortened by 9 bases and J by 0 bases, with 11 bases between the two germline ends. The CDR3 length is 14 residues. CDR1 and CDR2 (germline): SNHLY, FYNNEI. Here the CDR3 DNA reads TGTGCCAGGTCCCAGGGGACAACTAATGAAAAACTGTTTTTT. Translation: CARSQGTTNEKLFF.

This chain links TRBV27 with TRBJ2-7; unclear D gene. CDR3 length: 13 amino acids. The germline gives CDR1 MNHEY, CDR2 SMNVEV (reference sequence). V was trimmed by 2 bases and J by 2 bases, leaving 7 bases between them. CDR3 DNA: TGTGCCAGCAGTTTAGCGGCCCCCTACGAGCAGTACGTC. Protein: CASSLAAPYEQYV.

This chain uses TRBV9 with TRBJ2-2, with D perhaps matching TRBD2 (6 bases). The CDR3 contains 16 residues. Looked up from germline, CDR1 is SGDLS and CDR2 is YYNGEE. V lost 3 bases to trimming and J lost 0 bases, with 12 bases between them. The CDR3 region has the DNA TGTGCCAGCAGCGCTAGCGTCTCCCCGAACACCGGGGAGCTGTTTTTT. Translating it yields CASSASVSPNTGELFF.

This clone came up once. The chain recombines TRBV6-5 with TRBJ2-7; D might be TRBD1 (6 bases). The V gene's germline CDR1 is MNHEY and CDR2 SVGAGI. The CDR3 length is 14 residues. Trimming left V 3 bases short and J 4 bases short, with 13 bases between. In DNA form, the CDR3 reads TGTGCCAGCAGTTATTCCGGGACACCGTACGAGCAGTACTTC. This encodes CASSYSGTPYEQYF.

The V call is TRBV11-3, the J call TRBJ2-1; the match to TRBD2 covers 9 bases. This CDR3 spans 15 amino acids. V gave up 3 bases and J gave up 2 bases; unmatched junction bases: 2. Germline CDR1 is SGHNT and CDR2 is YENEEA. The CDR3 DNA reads TGTGCCAGCAGCTTCCTAGCGGGACCCTACAATGAGCAGTTCTTC. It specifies CASSFLAGPYNEQFF.

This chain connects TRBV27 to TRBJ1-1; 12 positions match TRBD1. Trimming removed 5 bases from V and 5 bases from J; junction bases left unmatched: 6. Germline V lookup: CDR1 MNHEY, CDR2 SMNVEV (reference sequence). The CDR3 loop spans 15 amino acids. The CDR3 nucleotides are TGTGCCAGCAGTAAGGGGACAGGGGGCTTTACTGAAGCTTTCTTT. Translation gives CASSKGTGGFTEAFF.

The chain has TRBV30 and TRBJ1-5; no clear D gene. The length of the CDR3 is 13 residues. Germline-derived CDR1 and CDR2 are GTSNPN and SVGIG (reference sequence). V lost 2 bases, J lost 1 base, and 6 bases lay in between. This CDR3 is CAWSYTSNQPQHF. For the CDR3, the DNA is TGTGCCTGGAGTTACACCAGCAATCAGCCCCAGCATTTT.

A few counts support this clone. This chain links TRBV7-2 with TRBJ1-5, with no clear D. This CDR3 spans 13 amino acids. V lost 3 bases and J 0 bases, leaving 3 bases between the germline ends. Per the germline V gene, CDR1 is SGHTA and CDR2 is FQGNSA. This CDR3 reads CASSFSSNQPQHF. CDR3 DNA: TGTGCCAGCAGCTTCAGTAGCAATCAGCCCCAGCATTTT.

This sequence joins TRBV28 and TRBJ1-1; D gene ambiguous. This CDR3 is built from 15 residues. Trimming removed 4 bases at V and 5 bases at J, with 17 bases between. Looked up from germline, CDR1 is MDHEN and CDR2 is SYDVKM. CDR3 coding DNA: TGTGCCAGCAGTTCTGTACGGGGAGGGTCGACTGAAGCTTTCTTT. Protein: CASSSVRGGSTEAFF.

The CDR3 DNA reads as TGTGCCAGCAGTGAAACCCCGGGCAGGAGGAATTCACCCCTCCACTTT. The encoded protein is CASSETPGRRNSPLHF. This sequence joins TRBV6-4 and TRBJ1-6; D unclear. V was cut by 3 bases and J by 7 bases, with 16 bases left in between. This CDR3 region has 16 residues. Germline CDR1 is MRHNA and CDR2 is SNTAGT.

CDR3 in amino acids: CAIQRGNYGYTF. CDR3 nucleotide sequence: TGTGCCATCCAGAGAGGGAACTATGGCTACACCTTC. The rearrangement links TRBV28 to TRBJ1-2; D is uncertain. The V end lost 10 bases, the J end lost 2 bases, and 11 bases lay between the germline ends. CDR3 length: 12 amino acids. From germline, CDR1 is MDHEN and CDR2 SYDVKM.